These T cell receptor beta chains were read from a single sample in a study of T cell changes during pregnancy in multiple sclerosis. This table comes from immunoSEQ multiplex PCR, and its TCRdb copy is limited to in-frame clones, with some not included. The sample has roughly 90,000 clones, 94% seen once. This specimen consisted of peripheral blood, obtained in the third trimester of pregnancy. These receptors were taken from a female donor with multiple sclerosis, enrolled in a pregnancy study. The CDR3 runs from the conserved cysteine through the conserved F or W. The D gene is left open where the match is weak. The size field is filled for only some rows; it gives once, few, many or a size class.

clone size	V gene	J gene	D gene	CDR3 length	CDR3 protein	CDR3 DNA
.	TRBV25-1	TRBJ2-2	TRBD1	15	CASSKTTGFTGELFF	TGTGCCAGCAGTAAAACGACAGGGTTCACCGGGGAGCTGTTTTTT
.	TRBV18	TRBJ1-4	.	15	CASSPRELHNEKLFF	TGTGCCAGCTCACCACGGGAGCTGCATAATGAAAAACTGTTTTTT
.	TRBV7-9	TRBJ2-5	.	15	CASSLEGVASETQYF	TGTGCCAGCAGCTTAGAGGGGGTGGCGTCGGAGACCCAGTACTTC
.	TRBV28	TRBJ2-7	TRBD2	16	CASSRLAGGPGYEQYF	TGTGCCAGCAGTAGACTAGCGGGAGGGCCGGGGTACGAGCAGTACTTC
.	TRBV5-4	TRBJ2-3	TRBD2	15	CASSSLAGGTDTQYF	TGTGCCAGCAGCTCTCTAGCGGGAGGGACAGATACGCAGTATTTT
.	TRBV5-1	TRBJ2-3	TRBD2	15	CASSAGLAGTDTQYF	TGCGCCAGCAGCGCCGGACTAGCGGGCACAGATACGCAGTATTTT
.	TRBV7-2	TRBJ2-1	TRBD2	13	CASRLAVYNEQFF	TGTGCCAGCAGACTAGCGGTATACAATGAGCAGTTCTTC
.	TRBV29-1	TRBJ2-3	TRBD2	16	CSVGGTSGRAIDTQYF	TGCAGCGTTGGGGGAACTAGCGGGAGGGCCATAGATACGCAGTATTTT
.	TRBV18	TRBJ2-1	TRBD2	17	CASSVRETSANRNEQFF	TGTGCCAGCTCAGTACGAGAGACTAGCGCAAACCGCAATGAGCAGTTCTTC
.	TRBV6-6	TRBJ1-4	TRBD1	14	CASSSPDRGEKLFF	TGTGCCAGCAGTTCCCCAGACAGGGGGGAAAAACTGTTTTTT
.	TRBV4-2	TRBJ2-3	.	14	CASSQESGTDTQYF	TGTGCCAGCAGCCAAGAATCGGGCACAGATACGCAGTATTTT
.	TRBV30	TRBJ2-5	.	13	CAWSWSQGETQYF	TGTGCCTGGAGTTGGTCACAGGGAGAGACCCAGTACTTC
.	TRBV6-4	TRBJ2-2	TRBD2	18	CASTKVASGRGNTGELFF	TGTGCCAGCACGAAGGTGGCTAGCGGGAGAGGGAACACCGGGGAGCTGTTTTTT
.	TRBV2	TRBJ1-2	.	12	CASSESDYGYTF	TGTGCCAGCAGTGAGAGCGACTATGGCTACACCTTC
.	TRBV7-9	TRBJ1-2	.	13	CASSPVANYGYTF	TGTGCCAGCAGCCCCGTAGCTAACTATGGCTACACCTTC
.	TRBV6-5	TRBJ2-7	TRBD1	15	CASSPLRDRVYEQYF	TGTGCCAGCAGTCCACTCAGAGACAGGGTCTACGAGCAGTACTTC
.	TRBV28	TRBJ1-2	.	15	CASKVEAPRLYGYTF	TGTGCCAGCAAAGTCGAGGCCCCGCGGCTCTATGGCTACACCTTC
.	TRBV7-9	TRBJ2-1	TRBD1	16	CASSFQAGTGGNEQFF	TGTGCCAGCAGCTTCCAGGCGGGGACAGGGGGCAATGAGCAGTTCTTC
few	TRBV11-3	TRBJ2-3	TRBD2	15	CASSWTSGRSDTQYF	TGTGCCAGCAGCTGGACTAGCGGGAGATCAGATACGCAGTATTTT
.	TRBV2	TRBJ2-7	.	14	CASSDAAGSYEQYF	TGTGCCAGCAGTGATGCAGCGGGCTCCTACGAGCAGTACTTC